These 10 T cell receptor beta chains came from one sample sequenced in a study of early T cells in non-severe SARS-CoV-2 infection. TCRdb called the 5' RACE reads again in MiXCR, with one record for every CDR3 protein. Of 100,000 to 150,000 distinct CDR3 sequences in the sample, about 15% were seen once. The source material was whole blood. These receptors originate from an adult who was a healthcare worker with PCR-confirmed SARS-CoV-2 infection or an uninfected control (not recorded which).

The chain combines TRBV30 with TRBJ2-1; TRBD1 matches 7 bases. Germline loops: CDR1 GTSNPN, CDR2 SVGIG (reference sequence). This CDR3 has 14 amino acids. V lost 1 base, J lost 7 bases, and 7 bases stayed unmatched. The CDR3 bases are TGTGCCTGGAGTGAAACAGGGGTTCGGAATGAGCAGTTCTTC. The encoded protein is CAWSETGVRNEQFF.

This clonotype was seen at least ten times. This chain uses TRBV7-2 with TRBJ2-7; no reliable D call. From germline, CDR1 is SGHTA and CDR2 FQGNSA. This CDR3 spans 14 amino acids. The V end lost 0 bases, the J end lost 2 bases, and 8 bases lay between the germline ends. The CDR3 bases are TGTGCCAGCAGCTTAGCGCCAGAAGCCTACGAGCAGTACTTC. As protein: CASSLAPEAYEQYF.

This clonotype was recorded a few times. DNA of the CDR3: TGCAGTGCTAGATTAACGCGTGGCTACACCTTC. Its protein is CSARLTRGYTF. This chain links TRBV20-1 with TRBJ1-2; no clear D gene. Germline-derived CDR1 and CDR2 are DFQATT and SNEGSKA (reference sequence). The CDR3 spans 11 residues. V dropped 2 bases and J dropped 7 bases, with 8 bases sitting between them.

This rearrangement joins TRBV7-2 to TRBJ2-2, with 8 bases identical to TRBD1. V lost 2 bases, J lost 6 bases, and 2 bases stayed unmatched. The CDR3 is made up of 14 amino acids. Germline V gene lookup returns CDR1 SGHTA and CDR2 FQGNSA. The CDR3 region is CASSLQGAPGELFF. CDR3 coding DNA: TGTGCCAGCAGCTTACAGGGGGCCCCCGGGGAGCTGTTTTTT.

This clonotype was found a few times. J is TRBJ2-1 and V is TRBV20-1, with 9 bases identical to TRBD2. Germline CDR1 is DFQATT and CDR2 is SNEGSKA (reference sequence). The CDR3 loop spans 16 amino acids. Trimming removed 3 bases from V and 4 bases from J; junction bases left unmatched: 10. The CDR3 sequence is CSARDSAGGNYNEQFF. In DNA form, the CDR3 reads TGCAGTGCTAGGGACTCCGCGGGGGGGAATTACAATGAGCAGTTCTTC.

The CDR3 nucleotides read TGTGCCAGCAGGGGACTCCGGAGAGAGACCCAGTACTTC. It yields the protein CASRGLRRETQYF. The chain joins TRBV6-4 to TRBJ2-5; a possible D gene is TRBD2 (6 bases). CDR1 MRHNA and CDR2 SNTAGT come from the germline V gene. The V end was cut by 6 bases, the J end by 4 bases, with 12 bases between. This CDR3 contains 13 residues.

There are a few counts of this clonotype. The chain recombines TRBV12-3 or TRBV12-4 with TRBJ1-4; weak D call: TRBD1 (6 bases). The CDR3 sequence is 14 residues long. V was pared by 6 bases and J by 7 bases, with 15 bases between. The CDR3 protein is CASSRRDNGEKLFF. DNA for the CDR3: TGTGCCAGCAGCCGCCGGGACAACGGTGAAAAACTGTTTTTT.

The chain combines TRBV6-1 with TRBJ2-5, with D hard to call. The CDR3 has 12 residues. Germline V gives CDR1 MNHNS, CDR2 SASEGT. The V and J ends lost 4 bases and 7 bases respectively, with 10 bases between them. The CDR3 reads CASSGGSRTQYF. Here the CDR3 DNA reads TGTGCCAGCAGTGGCGGCTCTCGGACCCAGTACTTC.

This clonotype has only a few counts. This chain links TRBV21-1 with TRBJ2-5; TRBD2 reflects the table's D call only, with no check against the DNA. TRBV21-1 is a documented pseudogene. This CDR3 comprises 18 residues. CDR3: CASSKPRRTSAVQETQYF. In nucleotides, the CDR3 is TGTGCCAGCAGCAAACCCCGGAGGACTAGCGCGGTCCAAGAGACCCAGTACTTC.

The chain carries TRBV7-9 and TRBJ2-1; 9 bases fit TRBD1. This CDR3 has 14 amino acids. Per the germline V gene, CDR1 is SEHNR and CDR2 is FQNEAQ (reference sequence). V dropped 9 bases and J dropped 7; count of bases not matched to a gene: 10. CDR3 nucleotide sequence: TGTGCCAGTGGCCTTGGACAGGGGCCGAATGAGCAGTTCTTC. It specifies CASGLGQGPNEQFF.